This record covers a single T cell receptor (beta chain). The sample holds other DNA sequences that translate to the same CDR3. This CDR3 comprises 13 residues. V dropped 4 bases and J dropped 3; count of bases not matched to a gene: 3. Germline V lookup: CDR1 SGHRS, CDR2 YFSETQ. The data are from a study of blood T cell repertoires in COVID-19. Here immunoSEQ multiplex PCR was the method, and the copy in TCRdb shows in-frame clones only, minus some. Here the sample spans roughly 280,000 clones, 75% to 90% being singletons. The origin of this receptor is a woman between 18 and 30 years old who had recovered from COVID-19. Sequenced sample: PBMCs or T cells enriched from blood (not recorded which). The genes are TRBV5-1 and TRBJ1-2; 7 bases match TRBD1. The CDR3 bases are TGCGCCAGCAGCCTTCAGGGGGACTATGGCTACACCTTC. The encoded protein is CASSLQGDYGYTF.